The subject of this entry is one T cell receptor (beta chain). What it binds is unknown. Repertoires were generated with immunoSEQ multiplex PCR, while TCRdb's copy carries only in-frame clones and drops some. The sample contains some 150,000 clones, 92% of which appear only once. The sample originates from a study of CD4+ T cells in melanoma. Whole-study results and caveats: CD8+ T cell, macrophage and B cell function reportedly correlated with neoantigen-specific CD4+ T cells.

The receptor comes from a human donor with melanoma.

The DNA for the CDR3 is TGTGCCAGCAGCTTAGTCGGCGTCCAAGAGACCCAGTACTTC. Protein product: CASSLVGVQETQYF. The chain joins TRBV7-8 to TRBJ2-5; D not resolved. Germline assignment: CDR1 SGHVS and CDR2 FQNEAQ. Trimming cost V 1 base and J 1 base, with 7 bases left between them. CDR3 length equals 14 residues.